What follows describes a single TCR beta chain. After extraction with the RNeasy kit, about 0.45 to 1 ug of the RNA was reverse transcribed using random hexamers. TCRdb independently ran MiXCR on the immunoSEQ multiplex PCR reads; one entry per CDR3 protein. Among about 90,000 distinct CDR3 sequences, 90% to 97% were seen once, and the ten largest hold around 0.62%. The CDR3 has 13 residues. In germline, CDR1 is SGHTA, CDR2 FQGTGA. V lost 1 base and J 5 bases, leaving 8 bases between the germline ends. The data belong to a study of CD8 T cells in Susac syndrome. V gene TRBV7-3 combines with J gene TRBJ1-1, with D uncertain. The clonotype was recovered from a human donor with Susac syndrome. What was sequenced was CD8+ T cells from PBMCs. This chain's CDR3 is CASSLSWKTEAFF. CDR3 DNA sequence: TGTGCCAGCAGCTTAAGCTGGAAAACTGAAGCTTTCTTT.